This TCR beta chain was identified during a study of human T cells and chemical hapten exposure. Across the study: Cases of alopecia areata, totalis or universalis occurred in a predominantly female patient group. Among samples, TCR yields varied mainly because of small differences in pooled library volume. Study findings and constraints: Because all patients had alopecia, their immune responses might differ from healthy ones.

V was cut by 3 bases and J by 2 bases, with 0 bases left in between. The CDR3 covers 11 residues. The germline CDR1 and CDR2 sequences are LNHDA and SQIVND (reference sequence). Time point indicated: patch test 2, 6 weeks after DPC sensitization. Stated treatment: therapeutic diphenylcyclopropenone sensitization with weekly scalp DPC. Each donor was an alopecia patient between 18 and 70 years of age who qualified for DPC. With respect to this clonotype: Its antigen remains unidentified.

Using its own MiXCR run on the RACE reads, TCRdb lists one record per CDR3 protein. The table includes fewer than 100,000 distinct CDR3 sequences, 9% to 9.5% detected once. The sample consisted of whole blood, taken in connection with sensitization to the hapten diphenylcyclopropenone (DPC). The genes are TRBV19 and TRBJ2-3, with D unresolved. The origin of this receptor is a woman between 35 and 50 years old with alopecia areata. Some clones in this sample may be carry-over from other donors' samples. CDR3 DNA: TGTGCCAGTAGTATCACAGATACGCAGTATTTT. Protein sequence: CASSITDTQYF.